This TCR beta chain appears in the sequencing data of a study of CD8 T cells in Susac syndrome. Random hexamers were used to reverse transcribe 0.5 to 1 ug of RNA. In TCRdb, the immunoSEQ multiplex PCR reads were re-called with MiXCR into one record per CDR3 protein. Of under 300,000 distinct CDR3 sequences in the sample, 90% to 97% are singletons; the top ten hold approximately 0.094%. CDR3 length equals 15 residues. Germline loops: CDR1 MGHDK, CDR2 SYGVNS. The V end was cut by 5 bases, the J end by 5 bases, with 15 bases between. Bulk CD8+ and CD4+ cells came from magnetic negative isolation; CD8+ TEMRA by FACS.

The sequence derives from a human donor with Susac syndrome. Material: CD4+ T cells from PBMCs. The rearrangement joins TRBV25-1 to TRBJ1-4, with D maybe TRBD1 (6 bases). CDR3 coding DNA: TGTGCCAGCAGTAGGGCGACAGGCCCCAATGAAAAACTGTTTTTT. Amino acid sequence: CASSRATGPNEKLFF.